Presented here are 6 T cell receptor beta chains from one specimen sequenced in a study of cytomegalovirus exposure and HLA in healthy donors. A multiplex PCR was run with 60 Vbeta primers and 13 Jbeta primers. The repertoire was sequenced with immunoSEQ multiplex PCR; TCRdb's copy has only in-frame clones and lacks some. The sample shows about 150,000 clones, approximately 80% of them seen only once. Specimen: PBMCs. Receptor source: a woman between 35 and 50 years old in good health and CMV-seronegative.

The chain joins TRBV7-2 to TRBJ2-7; 7 bases are shared with TRBD2. The CDR3 runs 14 residues. The V gene's germline CDR1 is SGHTA and CDR2 FQGNSA. V dropped 6 bases and J dropped 2; count of bases not matched to a gene: 7. The CDR3 loop is CASSLGGGTYEQYF. CDR3 bases: TGTGCCAGCAGTCTTGGGGGGGGTACCTACGAGCAGTACTTC. The full variable domain, rest sourced from reference TRBV7-2 and TRBJ2-7, is GAGVSQSPSNKVTEKGKDVELRCDPISGHTALYWYRQSLGQGLEFLIYFQGNSAPDKSGLPSDRFSAERTGGSVSTLTIQRTQQEDSAVYLCASSLGGGTYEQYFGPGTRLTVT.

This clone was observed many times. The chain uses TRBV5-1 and TRBJ2-7; D call uncertain. Germline values: CDR1 SGHRS, CDR2 YFSETQ. V lost 4 bases, J lost 2 bases, and 4 bases lay in between. This CDR3 has 11 amino acids. In DNA, the CDR3 is TGCGCCAGCAGCGACACCTACGAGCAGTACTTC. It encodes CASSDTYEQYF.

This chain's CDR3 is CATSRDAFPRGETQYF. In DNA form, the CDR3 reads TGTGCCACCAGCAGAGATGCTTTTCCCCGAGGGGAGACCCAGTACTTC. The chain links TRBV15 to TRBJ2-5; possible D gene TRBD2, 5 bases. Germline V lookup: CDR1 LNHNV, CDR2 YYDKDF (reference sequence). This CDR3 is built from 16 residues. V lost 0 bases and J lost 5, with 16 bases in between.

This clone has a single count. The rearrangement links TRBV4-2 to TRBJ1-2; D not certain. Per germline, CDR1 LGHNA and CDR2 YNFKEQ. Trimming removed 0 bases at V and 7 bases at J, with 12 bases between. The CDR3 covers 14 residues. CDR3 protein: CASSQDSPAGGYTF. The CDR3 nucleotides are TGTGCCAGCAGCCAAGATTCCCCAGCGGGTGGCTACACCTTC.

The chain links TRBV14 to TRBJ2-2; TRBD1 agrees at 8 bases. The germline V gene encodes CDR1 SGHDN and CDR2 FVKESK. The CDR3 extends over 18 amino acids. V lost 3 bases and J lost 0; bases outside the gene matches: 9. Written as DNA, the CDR3 is TGTGCCAGCAGCCATGGGGGACAGGCACTCGCGAACACCGGGGAGCTGTTTTTT. It codes for CASSHGGQALANTGELFF.

The rearrangement links TRBV28 to TRBJ2-7; 7 nucleotides match TRBD2. The CDR3 spans 15 residues. With V trimmed by 4 bases and J by 5 bases, 11 bases remained unmatched. Germline CDR1 MDHEN, CDR2 SYDVKM. The DNA for the CDR3 is TGTGCCAGCAGTTCTTGGCGGGAGTCGTTCGACGAGCAGTACTTC. Translation gives CASSSWRESFDEQYF.